The 28 T cell receptor beta chains presented below share a single source sample, sequenced in a study of cytotoxic CD8 clonotypes in ibrutinib-treated CLL. Repertoires were generated with immunoSEQ multiplex PCR, while TCRdb's copy carries only in-frame clones and drops some. Here the sample spans about 200,000 clones, around 70% being singletons. The sequenced sample was PBMCs, obtained after 12 months of ibrutinib treatment. The receptors here all came from a human donor with chronic lymphocytic leukemia.

The V gene is TRBV5-1, the J gene TRBJ2-3, with 9 bases lining up with TRBD2. Losses at the gene ends were 4 bases for V and 2 bases for J; bases not matched to a gene: 17. CDR1 is SGHRS, CDR2 YFSETQ, per germline. The CDR3 covers 19 residues. The CDR3 here is CASSPVWGSGSTITDTQYF. As DNA, the CDR3 is TGCGCCAGCAGCCCGGTCTGGGGTAGCGGGAGTACTATCACAGATACGCAGTATTTT.

This clone was recorded once. This chain connects TRBV9 to TRBJ1-2, with D maybe TRBD1 (5 bases). CDR1 is SGDLS and CDR2 is YYNGEE in the germline V gene. Between the trimmed V and J ends, which lost 0 bases and 7 bases, there was a span of 10 bases. This CDR3 comprises 13 residues. The CDR3 here is CASSVGGGGGYTF. CDR3 DNA sequence: TGTGCCAGCAGCGTAGGCGGGGGTGGTGGCTACACCTTC. The entire variable domain, with the rest obtained from reference TRBV9 and TRBJ1-2, is as follows: DSGVTQTPKHLITATGQRVTLRCSPRSGDLSVYWYQQSLDQGLQFLIQYYNGEERAKGNILERFSAQQFPDLHSELNLSSLELGDSALYFCASSVGGGGGYTFGSGTRLTVV.

The gene calls are TRBV15 and TRBJ1-2, with D unresolved. The germline V gene encodes CDR1 LNHNV and CDR2 YYDKDF (reference sequence). The ends were cut back, 2 bases at V and 2 bases at J, with 18 bases in the middle. The CDR3 spans 17 residues. CDR3 nucleotide sequence: TGTGCCACCAGCAGAAACATCCTCGCGGGGTTGAACTATGGCTACACCTTC. Translated: CATSRNILAGLNYGYTF.

The chain joins TRBV9 to TRBJ2-7; D remains unclear. Trimming pared 1 base from V and 2 bases from J, leaving 4 bases between. CDR3 length equals 12 residues. The germline V gene has CDR1 SGDLS and CDR2 YYNGEE. The CDR3 spells CASSVRAYEQYF. The CDR3 nucleotides read TGTGCCAGCAGCGTAAGAGCCTACGAGCAGTACTTC.

The chain is built from TRBV15 and TRBJ2-5; 7 positions agree with TRBD2. The CDR3 has 15 residues. The junction had 7 bases not matched to a gene; V was cut back by 1 base and J by 5 bases. Germline assignment: CDR1 LNHNV and CDR2 YYDKDF (reference sequence). The CDR3 nucleotides are TGTGCCACCAGCAGAGGGACTAGGACGGAGGAGACCCAGTACTTC. Amino acid sequence: CATSRGTRTEETQYF.

The CDR3, as DNA: TGCTCCCGGGGCGAGTGGGGGGCGGGCACCGGGGAGCTGTTTTTT. Its translation is CSRGEWGAGTGELFF. The V call is TRBV29-1, the J call TRBJ2-2; D may correspond to TRBD1 or TRBD2 (6 bases each). CDR1 is SQVTM, CDR2 ANQGSEA, per germline. This CDR3 has 15 residues.

J is TRBJ1-4 and V is TRBV2, with 9 bases lining up with TRBD1. V was pared by 9 bases and J by 4 bases, with 6 bases of the junction left unmatched. The CDR3 has 14 residues. Germline CDR1 and CDR2: SNHLY and FYNNEI. Here the CDR3 reads CAREMDRGNEKLFF. CDR3 in DNA: TGTGCCAGGGAAATGGACAGGGGTAATGAAAAACTGTTTTTT.

V usage is TRBV12-2 and J usage is TRBJ2-3; the D call in the table, TRBD1, was not verified against the DNA. TRBV12-2 is labeled a pseudogene. The CDR3 is 15 amino acids. CDR3 nucleotide sequence: TGTGCAAGTCGCTTAACAGGGGACAAAACAGATACGCAGTATTTT. Its protein is CASRLTGDKTDTQYF.

The chain is built from TRBV27 and TRBJ2-2, with D tentatively TRBD2 (6 bases). The CDR3 extends over 16 amino acids. V dropped 6 bases and J dropped 4 bases, with 18 bases sitting between them. Germline V CDR1 and CDR2: MNHEY, SMNVEV (reference sequence). The CDR3 here is CASRYLLQTSTGELFF. CDR3 in DNA: TGTGCCAGCAGATACCTCTTGCAGACTAGCACCGGGGAGCTGTTTTTT.

The chain couples TRBV2 to TRBJ1-5; D gene uncertain. Germline loops: CDR1 SNHLY, CDR2 FYNNEI. V lost 2 bases, J lost 9 bases, and 14 bases lay in between. This CDR3 is built from 14 residues. The CDR3, as DNA: TGTGCCAGCAGTGAATCGCTCCTTGCTGGGCCCCAGCATTTT. As protein: CASSESLLAGPQHF.

The chain employs TRBV5-8 and TRBJ1-5; 9 bases fit TRBD1. With V trimmed by 4 bases and J by 2 bases, 4 bases remained unmatched. CDR3 size: 15 residues. CDR1 SGHTS and CDR2 YDEGEE come from the germline V gene. CDR3 sequence reads: CASSPRTGGNQPQHF. The CDR3 region has the DNA TGTGCCAGCAGCCCCCGGACAGGGGGCAATCAGCCCCAGCATTTT.

This sequence joins TRBV11-2 and TRBJ1-2; TRBD1 is a possible D gene (6 bases). The CDR3 has 14 residues. CDR1 and CDR2 (germline): SGHAT, FQNNGV. V gave up 3 bases and J gave up 4 bases, with 12 bases separating them. The CDR3 loop is CASSLGGQFYGYTF. Written as DNA, the CDR3 is TGTGCCAGCAGCTTGGGGGGGCAGTTCTATGGCTACACCTTC.

V gene TRBV6-5 combines with J gene TRBJ1-2; no definite D call. CDR1 MNHEY and CDR2 SVGAGI come from the germline V gene. The CDR3 totals 14 residues. Trimming took off 2 bases at V and 8 bases at J, with 15 bases between the two ends. The CDR3 is CASSYRARMEGYTF. The CDR3 bases are TGTGCCAGCAGTTACCGGGCCCGGATGGAGGGCTACACCTTC.

The chain recombines TRBV7-2 with TRBJ1-3; no reliable D call. Germline CDR1 is SGHTA and CDR2 is FQGNSA. This CDR3 spans 13 amino acids. The V end was cut by 8 bases, the J end by 1 base, with 9 bases between. CDR3 protein: CASRGPSGNTIYF. The CDR3 DNA reads TGTGCCAGCCGTGGGCCTTCTGGAAACACCATATATTTT.

Notes on this clone: An end of the junction differs from the germline gene, which may be a read error. This rearrangement joins TRBV7-7 to TRBJ2-2, with 12 positions matching TRBD2. CDR1 and CDR2 (germline): SSHAT, FNYEAQ (reference sequence). The CDR3 is 16 residues long. The DNA of the CDR3 is TGTGCTAGCAGTCGATGGACTAGCGGGATCACCGGGGAGCTGTTTTTT. It specifies CASSRWTSGITGELFF.

CDR3 loop: CAWREPATGELFF. In DNA form, the CDR3 reads TGTGCCTGGAGGGAGCCGGCCACCGGGGAGCTGTTTTTT. The V call is TRBV30, the J call TRBJ2-2, with D uncertain. Trimming removed 3 bases from V and 4 bases from J, with 9 bases in between. Per the germline V gene, CDR1 is GTSNPN and CDR2 is SVGIG (reference sequence). This CDR3 is 13 amino acids long. Supplemented by reference TRBV30 and TRBJ2-2, the full variable domain reads SQTIHQWPATLVQPVGSPLSLECTVEGTSNPNLYWYRQAAGRGLQLLFYSVGIGQISSEVPQNLSASRPQDRQFILSSKKLLLSDSGFYLCAWREPATGELFFGEGSRLTVL.

This chain links TRBV7-2 with TRBJ1-1; 7 nucleotides align to TRBD1. This CDR3 contains 14 residues. V was clipped by 5 bases and J by 8 bases; unmatched bases: 11. The V gene's germline CDR1 is SGHTA and CDR2 FQGNSA. CDR3 protein: CASSILTQGWEAFF. CDR3 DNA sequence: TGTGCCAGCAGCATACTTACACAGGGGTGGGAAGCTTTCTTT. Full variable domain (outside the CDR3, taken from reference TRBV7-2 and TRBJ1-1): GAGVSQSPSNKVTEKGKDVELRCDPISGHTALYWYRQSLGQGLEFLIYFQGNSAPDKSGLPSDRFSAERTGGSVSTLTIQRTQQEDSAVYLCASSILTQGWEAFFGQGTRLTVV.

The CDR3 is CASSYGTQQYF. The CDR3 region has the DNA TGTGCCAGCAGCTACGGGACGCAGCAGTACTTC. V usage is TRBV7-8 and J usage is TRBJ2-7; the D call may be TRBD1 or TRBD2 (5 bases each). Germline CDR1 SGHVS, CDR2 FQNEAQ. This CDR3 contains 11 residues. The V gene lost 4 bases and the J gene lost 8 bases, with 9 bases spanning the gap.

The chain carries TRBV10-3 and TRBJ1-3; 7 bases are shared with TRBD1. CDR3 length equals 14 residues. Looked up from germline, CDR1 is ENHRY and CDR2 is SYGVKD. V trimming: 6 bases; J trimming: 1 base; junction bases outside the gene matches: 3. CDR3 in DNA: TGTGCCATCAGAGGGACAGCTTCTGGAAACACCATATATTTT. As protein: CAIRGTASGNTIYF.

This chain connects TRBV30 to TRBJ2-3, with 10 bases lining up with TRBD2. There are 14 residues in the CDR3. CDR1 and CDR2 (germline): GTSNPN, SVGIG (reference sequence). V shed 4 bases, J shed 4 bases, and the junction held 5 bases outside the gene matches. The CDR3 spells CAWTSGSGPDTQYF. CDR3 nucleotides: TGTGCCTGGACTAGCGGGAGTGGGCCAGATACGCAGTATTTT.

The chain joins TRBV30 to TRBJ2-5; D possibly corresponds to TRBD2 (7 bases). Germline assignment: CDR1 GTSNPN and CDR2 SVGIG (reference sequence). The CDR3 loop spans 15 amino acids. Trimming pared 0 bases from V and 4 bases from J, leaving 15 bases between. The CDR3 reads CAWSVRGGGGETQYF. CDR3 coding DNA: TGTGCCTGGAGTGTACGAGGGGGAGGGGGAGAGACCCAGTACTTC.

V usage is TRBV5-1 and J usage is TRBJ1-2; 9 nucleotides align to TRBD1. The CDR3 is made up of 15 amino acids. Germline values: CDR1 SGHRS, CDR2 YFSETQ. With V trimmed by 3 bases and J by 6 bases, 9 bases remained unmatched. The CDR3 protein is CASSYYLQGADGYTF. The CDR3 bases are TGCGCCAGCAGCTATTACCTACAGGGGGCGGATGGCTACACCTTC.

This chain joins TRBV7-3 and TRBJ2-2; 8 bases are shared with TRBD1. CDR1 and CDR2 from the germline V gene are SGHTA and FQGTGA. J was trimmed by 5 bases and V by 7 bases; bases with no gene match: 9. The CDR3 has 15 residues. The CDR3 here is CASTIDRGGTGELFF. Here the CDR3 DNA reads TGTGCCAGCACCATTGACAGGGGAGGAACCGGGGAGCTGTTTTTT. Complete variable domain (other parts from reference TRBV7-3 and TRBJ2-2): GAGVSQTPSNKVTEKGKYVELRCDPISGHTALYWYRQSLGQGPEFLIYFQGTGAADDSGLPNDRFFAVRPEGSVSTLKIQRTERGDSAVYLCASTIDRGGTGELFFGEGSRLTVL.

A single count supports this clone. The chain links TRBV2 to TRBJ2-5, with D perhaps matching TRBD1 or TRBD2 (5 bases each). This CDR3 is 12 amino acids long. Trimming removed 11 bases at V and 3 bases at J, with 13 bases between. CDR1 and CDR2 from the germline V gene are SNHLY and FYNNEI. CDR3 nucleotides: TGTGCCGGGGGTCTCCTTAAAGAGACCCAGTACTTC. Translating gives CAGGLLKETQYF.

J is TRBJ1-4 and V is TRBV7-9; 8 nucleotides line up with TRBD1. The CDR3 extends over 16 amino acids. CDR1 and CDR2 (germline): SEHNR, FQNEAQ (reference sequence). Losses at the gene ends were 5 bases for V and 10 bases for J; bases not matched to a gene: 15. Written as DNA, the CDR3 is TGTGCCAGCAGCCCCAGTCCAGGGGGCGTCTGGGGAAAACTGTTTTTT. Translating it yields CASSPSPGGVWGKLFF.

The sample holds one count of this clone. This chain joins TRBV11-1 and TRBJ1-1; maybe TRBD1 (6 bases). The V end lost 4 bases, the J end lost 4 bases, and 13 bases lay between the germline ends. Germline CDR1 reads SGHAT; CDR2 reads FQDESV (reference sequence). The CDR3 totals 14 residues. The CDR3 DNA is TGTGCCAGCAGCTCGCCACAGGGTGCCACTGAAGCTTTCTTT. Protein product: CASSSPQGATEAFF.

The chain joins TRBV6-5 to TRBJ1-5; 9 bases are shared with TRBD1. V was clipped by 5 bases and J by 5 bases; unmatched bases: 4. CDR1 and CDR2 from the germline V gene are MNHEY and SVGAGI. The CDR3 is made up of 14 amino acids. As DNA, the CDR3 is TGTGCCAGCAGTCTGACAGGGGGGGATCAGCCCCAGCATTTT. It encodes CASSLTGGDQPQHF.

The gene calls are TRBV28 and TRBJ2-7; weak D call: TRBD2 (5 bases). Germline V gene lookup returns CDR1 MDHEN and CDR2 SYDVKM. The CDR3 runs 15 residues. With 3 bases removed from V and 0 bases from J, the gap between germline ends came to 12 bases. The CDR3, as DNA: TGTGCCAGCAGTTTGAGGGAGTTAGGCTCCTACGAGCAGTACTTC. It translates to CASSLRELGSYEQYF. Together with reference TRBV28 and TRBJ2-7, the CDR3 gives the full variable domain: DVKVTQSSRYLVKRTGEKVFLECVQDMDHENMFWYRQDPGLGLRLIYFSYDVKMKEKGDIPEGYSVSREKKERFSLILESASTNQTSMYLCASSLRELGSYEQYFGPGTRLTVT.